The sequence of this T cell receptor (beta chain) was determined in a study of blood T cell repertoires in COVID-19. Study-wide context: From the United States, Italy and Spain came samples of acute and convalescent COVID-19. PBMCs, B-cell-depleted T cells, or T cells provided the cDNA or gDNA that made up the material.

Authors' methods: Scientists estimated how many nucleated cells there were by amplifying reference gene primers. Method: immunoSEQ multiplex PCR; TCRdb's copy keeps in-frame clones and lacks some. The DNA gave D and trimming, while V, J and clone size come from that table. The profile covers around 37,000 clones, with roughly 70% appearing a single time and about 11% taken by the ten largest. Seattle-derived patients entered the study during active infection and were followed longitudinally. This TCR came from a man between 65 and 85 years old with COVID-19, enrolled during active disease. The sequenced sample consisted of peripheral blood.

The CDR3 sequence: CASIGGNSPLHF. CDR3 bases: TGTGCCAGCATAGGGGGCAATTCACCCCTCCACTTT. The rearrangement uses TRBV6-5 and TRBJ1-6, with 7 nucleotides matching TRBD1. Trimming removed 7 bases from V and 7 bases from J; junction bases left unmatched: 1. The germline CDR1 and CDR2 sequences are MNHEY and SVGAGI. This CDR3 has 12 residues.